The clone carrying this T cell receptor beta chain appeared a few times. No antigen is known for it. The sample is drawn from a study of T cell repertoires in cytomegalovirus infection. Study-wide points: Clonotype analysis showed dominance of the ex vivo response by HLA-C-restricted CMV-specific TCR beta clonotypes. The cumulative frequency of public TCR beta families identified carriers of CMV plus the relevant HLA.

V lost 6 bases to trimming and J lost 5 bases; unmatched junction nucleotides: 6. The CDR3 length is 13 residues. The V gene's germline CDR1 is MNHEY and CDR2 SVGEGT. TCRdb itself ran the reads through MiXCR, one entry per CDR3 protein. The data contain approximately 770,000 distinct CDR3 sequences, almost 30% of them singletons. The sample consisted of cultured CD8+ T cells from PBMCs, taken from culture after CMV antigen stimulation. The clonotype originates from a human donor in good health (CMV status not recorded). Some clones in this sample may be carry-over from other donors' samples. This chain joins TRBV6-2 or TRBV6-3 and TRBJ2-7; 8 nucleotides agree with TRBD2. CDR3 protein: CASSPGGGNEQYF. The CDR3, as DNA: TGTGCCAGCAGCCCCGGGGGGGGCAACGAGCAGTACTTC.